This section outlines one T cell receptor beta chain sequence together with its context. Its antigen is not identified. Assay used: immunoSEQ multiplex PCR; TCRdb lists only in-frame clones, some missing. The sample records around 100,000 clones, 80% to 90% being singletons. The sample comes from a study of identifying expanded T cells in peripheral blood. Study observations and caveats: Roughly 1.2 clones differed between technical replicates, versus around 15 and 18 over time.

Germline V CDR1 and CDR2: LNHDA, SQIVND (reference sequence). The CDR3 is 14 residues long. Trimming removed 6 bases at V and 6 bases at J, with 15 bases between. Sequencing used blood. V and J are TRBV19 and TRBJ1-5; possibly TRBD1 for D (5 bases). The source of this sequence is a person between 18 and 75 years old in good health. In nucleotides, the CDR3 is TGTGCCAGTAGCTTTACCCAGGGTTTTCAGCCCCAGCATTTT. Its translation: CASSFTQGFQPQHF.